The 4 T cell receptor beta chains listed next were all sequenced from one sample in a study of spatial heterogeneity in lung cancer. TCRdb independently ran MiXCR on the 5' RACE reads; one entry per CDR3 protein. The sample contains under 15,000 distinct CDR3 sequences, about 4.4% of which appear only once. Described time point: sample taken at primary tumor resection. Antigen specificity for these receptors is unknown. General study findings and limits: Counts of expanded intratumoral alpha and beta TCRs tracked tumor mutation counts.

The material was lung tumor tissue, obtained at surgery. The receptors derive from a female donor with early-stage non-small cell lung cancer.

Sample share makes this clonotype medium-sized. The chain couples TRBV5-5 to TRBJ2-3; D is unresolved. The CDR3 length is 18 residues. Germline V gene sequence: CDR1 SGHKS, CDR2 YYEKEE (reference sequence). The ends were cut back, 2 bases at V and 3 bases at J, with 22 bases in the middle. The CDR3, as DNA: TGTGCCAGCAGCTTAATCCCCCGGCCACACAGCCTTACAGATACGCAGTATTTT. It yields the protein CASSLIPRPHSLTDTQYF.

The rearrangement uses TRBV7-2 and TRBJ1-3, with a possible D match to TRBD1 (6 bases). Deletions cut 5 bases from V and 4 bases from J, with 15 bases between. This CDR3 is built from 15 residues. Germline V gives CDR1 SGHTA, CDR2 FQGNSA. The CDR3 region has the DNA TGTGCCAGCAGCCGAAGCAGGGGTAACGGAAACACCATATATTTT. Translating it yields CASSRSRGNGNTIYF. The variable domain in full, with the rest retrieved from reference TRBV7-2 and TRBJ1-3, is GAGVSQSPSNKVTEKGKDVELRCDPISGHTALYWYRQSLGQGLEFLIYFQGNSAPDKSGLPSDRFSAERTGGSVSTLTIQRTQQEDSAVYLCASSRSRGNGNTIYFGEGSWLTVV.

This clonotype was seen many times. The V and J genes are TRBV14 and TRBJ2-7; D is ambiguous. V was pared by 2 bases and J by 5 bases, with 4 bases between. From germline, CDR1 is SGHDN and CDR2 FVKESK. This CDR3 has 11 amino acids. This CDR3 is CASSQRHEQYF. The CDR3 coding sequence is TGTGCCAGCAGCCAACGCCACGAGCAGTACTTC.

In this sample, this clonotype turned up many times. CDR3 loop: CASSAGADIQYF. The CDR3 region has the DNA TGTGCCAGTAGTGCCGGGGCGGACATTCAGTACTTC. The chain is built from TRBV19 and TRBJ2-4, with D possibly called TRBD1 or TRBD2 (5 bases each). The ends were cut back, 5 bases at V and 8 bases at J, with 10 bases in the middle. This CDR3 contains 12 residues. Germline CDR1 reads LNHDA; CDR2 reads SQIVND (reference sequence).